The sequence of this TCR beta chain was determined in a study of blood T cells in healthy people across ages. The CDR3 consists of 16 residues. Losses at the gene ends were 3 bases for V and 1 base for J; bases not matched to a gene: 5. Per germline, CDR1 SGHDN and CDR2 FVKESK. Next came a second PCR, run for about 6 to 11 cycles, which used a sample-barcoded 5' primer along with a J-beta primer mix. One entry per CDR3 protein results from TCRdb running MiXCR on the 5' RACE reads. The data hold 550,000 to 800,000 distinct CDR3 sequences, with about 30% observed a single time. This clonotype was found many times.

This sequence originates from a woman over 75 in good health. Sequenced: blood. This chain connects TRBV14 to TRBJ2-7, with 11 nucleotides matching TRBD1. CDR3 DNA: TGTGCCAGCAGCCATTGGACAGGGGGCGCATCCTACGAGCAGTACTTC. This encodes CASSHWTGGASYEQYF.